This TCR beta chain appears in the sequencing data of a study of blood T cell repertoires in COVID-19. Study at large: Acute and convalescent COVID-19 specimens originated in the United States, Italy and Spain. T cells, B-cell-depleted T cells, or PBMCs provided the cDNA or gDNA that served as material.

In the original processing: Reference gene primer amplification gave nucleated cell count estimates. Profiling relied on immunoSEQ multiplex PCR, and the TCRdb table lists in-frame clones only, not all of them. V, J and clone size are those of that table, while D and trimming were read from the DNA. Among 250,000 to 300,000 clones listed, around 87% were seen once. V gave up 4 bases and J gave up 3 bases; unmatched junction bases: 8. The CDR3 sequence is 16 residues long. Germline V CDR1 and CDR2: SGHRS, YFSETQ. J is TRBJ2-3 and V is TRBV5-1, with 10 positions matching TRBD1. This TCR was sampled from a man between 18 and 29 years old with active or convalescent COVID-19. The source material was peripheral blood. The CDR3 nucleotides read TGCGCCAGCAGCCTCGGGACAGGGGAGATTACAGATACGCAGTATTTT. Its translation: CASSLGTGEITDTQYF.